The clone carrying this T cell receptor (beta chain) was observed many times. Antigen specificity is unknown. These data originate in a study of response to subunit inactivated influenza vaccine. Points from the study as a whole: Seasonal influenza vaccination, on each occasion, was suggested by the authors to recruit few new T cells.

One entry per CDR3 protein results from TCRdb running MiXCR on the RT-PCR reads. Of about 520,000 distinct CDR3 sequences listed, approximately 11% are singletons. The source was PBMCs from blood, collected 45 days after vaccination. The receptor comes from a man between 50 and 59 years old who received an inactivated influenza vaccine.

The CDR3 DNA reads as TGCGCCAGCAGCCAAGACGGGTTAACTAGCACAGATACGCAGTATTTT. Protein: CASSQDGLTSTDTQYF. The chain employs TRBV4-3 and TRBJ2-3; D is unclear. Trimming pared 0 bases from V and 0 bases from J, leaving 10 bases between. The CDR3 has 16 residues. Germline-derived CDR1 and CDR2 are LGHNA and YSLEER.